This is a list of T cell receptor beta chains from one sample in a study of shared clonotypes between healthy human individuals. Clones were sequenced by immunoSEQ multiplex PCR, and TCRdb holds only the in-frame ones, with some missing. The sample yields roughly 500,000 clones, roughly 80% seen once. Input material: PBMCs. The source is a middle-aged woman in good health. Some clones in this sample may be carry-over from other donors' samples. CDR3s include the opening cysteine and the closing phenylalanine or tryptophan. A D gene is named only where the DNA matches it firmly. Some rows have no size entry. The others give once, few or many, or a class for an expanded clone.

cdr3_aa cdr3_nt v_call clone_size d_call j_call
CASSSAGTRSDNEQFF TGTGCCAGCAGCTCTGCCGGGACTCGGTCCGACAATGAGCAGTTCTTC TRBV7-6 . . TRBJ2-1
CASSYSPTGSYEQYF TGTGCCAGCAGTTACTCTCCGACAGGTTCCTACGAGCAGTACTTC TRBV6-5 few . TRBJ2-7
CASSSFLSNTGELFF TGTGCCAGCAGCTCGTTCCTATCGAACACCGGGGAGCTGTTTTTT TRBV5-4 few . TRBJ2-2
CASRELPSGSGETQYF TGTGCCAGCAGGGAGCTTCCTAGCGGGAGCGGGGAGACCCAGTACTTC TRBV2 few TRBD2 TRBJ2-5
CASSPRTAAYNEQFF TGTGCCAGCAGCCCGCGGACTGCCGCCTACAATGAGCAGTTCTTC TRBV7-3 . . TRBJ2-1
CASSLSRGIDTQYF TGTGCCAGCAGCTTGTCTCGAGGGATAGATACGCAGTATTTT TRBV7-9 . . TRBJ2-3
CASSLVSGTGSRDGYTF TGTGCCAGCAGTTTAGTTTCCGGGACAGGGTCGAGGGATGGCTACACCTTC TRBV28 . TRBD1 TRBJ1-2
CASSWGTRFHNEQFF TGCGCCAGCAGCTGGGGGACTAGATTTCACAATGAGCAGTTCTTC TRBV5-1 . TRBD2 TRBJ2-1
CASRGQGAWYGYTF TGTGCCAGCAGGGGACAGGGGGCATGGTATGGCTACACCTTC TRBV2 few TRBD1 TRBJ1-2
CASSLEPNTGELFF TGTGCCAGCAGCTTGGAACCGAACACCGGGGAGCTGTTTTTT TRBV5-4 . . TRBJ2-2
CASSERGNTIYF TGTGCCAGCAGTGAACGGGGAAACACCATATATTTT TRBV2 . . TRBJ1-3
CASSQPDSYEQYF TGTGCCAGCAGCCAACCCGACAGCTACGAGCAGTACTTC TRBV14 once . TRBJ2-7
CASSVSGSDETQYF TGTGCCAGCAGCGTGAGCGGGAGTGACGAGACCCAGTACTTC TRBV9 . TRBD2 TRBJ2-5
CASSRMNYEQYF TGTGCCAGCTCACGGATGAACTACGAGCAGTACTTC TRBV18 many . TRBJ2-7
CASSLGGSGYEQYF TGCGCCAGCAGCTTGGGAGGGTCGGGCTACGAGCAGTACTTC TRBV5-1 many . TRBJ2-7
CASSLDLVSSGNTIYF TGCGCCAGCAGCTTGGACCTTGTCAGCTCTGGAAACACCATATATTTT TRBV5-1 . . TRBJ1-3
CASSTWTGNTEAFF TGTGCCAGCAGTACGTGGACAGGAAACACTGAAGCTTTCTTT TRBV27 . TRBD1 TRBJ1-1
CASRWAGQKEETQYF TGTGCCAGCCGGTGGGCCGGACAGAAAGAAGAGACCCAGTACTTC TRBV6-1 . . TRBJ2-5
CASSPEALGWNTEAFF TGTGCCAGCTCACCGGAGGCGTTGGGGTGGAACACTGAAGCTTTCTTT TRBV18 . . TRBJ1-1
CASSSHGLVGTGELFF TGTGCCAGCAGCTCCCACGGACTAGTGGGCACCGGGGAGCTGTTTTTT TRBV13 . TRBD2 TRBJ2-2
CASSTRGLAGGETGELFF TGTGCCAGCAGCACAAGGGGACTAGCGGGAGGGGAGACCGGGGAGCTGTTTTTT TRBV7-6 . TRBD2 TRBJ2-2
CASSGPGTQGTDTQYF TGTGCCAGCAGTGGACCCGGGACCCAGGGCACAGATACGCAGTATTTT TRBV28 . . TRBJ2-3
CASSLAQSNQPQHF TGCGCCAGCAGCCTCGCCCAAAGCAATCAGCCCCAGCATTTT TRBV4-3 . . TRBJ1-5
CASSQSGLESYNEQFF TGCGCCAGCAGTCAATCGGGACTAGAGTCCTACAATGAGCAGTTCTTC TRBV23-1 . TRBD2 TRBJ2-1
CASSANSELEQYF TGTGCCAGCAGCGCCAACAGTGAGCTGGAGCAGTACTTC TRBV13 . . TRBJ2-7
CASSKLAGGSNEQFF TGTGCCAGCAGCAAACTAGCGGGAGGCTCTAATGAGCAGTTCTTC TRBV7-9 . TRBD2 TRBJ2-1
CASSYLRRSYNEQFF TGTGCCAGCAGTTATCTTCGGCGCTCCTACAATGAGCAGTTCTTC TRBV7-8 . . TRBJ2-1
CASSSTGGLTFF TGTGCCAGCAGCTCGACAGGGGGTTTAACTTTCTTT TRBV5-8 once TRBD1 TRBJ1-1
CASSVTTGQGWHEQFF TGTGCCAGCAGCGTCACCACTGGACAGGGGTGGCATGAGCAGTTCTTC TRBV9 many TRBD1 TRBJ2-1
CASSIWDRNTEAFF TGTGCCAGTAGTATCTGGGACAGGAACACTGAAGCTTTCTTT TRBV19 . TRBD1 TRBJ1-1
CASSGRASGISYNEQFF TGTGCCAGCAGTGGAAGAGCTAGCGGGATCTCCTACAATGAGCAGTTCTTC TRBV2 . TRBD2 TRBJ2-1
CASSLGYRNEQFF TGTGCCAGCAGCTTGGGGTACAGGAATGAGCAGTTCTTC TRBV5-4 . . TRBJ2-1
CASSHRDMRQPQHF TGTGCCAGCAGTCACCGGGACATGAGGCAGCCCCAGCATTTT TRBV6-5 few . TRBJ1-5
CASSEGSQPQHF TGTGCCAGCAGTGAGGGGAGTCAGCCCCAGCATTTT TRBV2 . . TRBJ1-5
CASSLGRETQYF TGTGCCAGCTCGCTGGGGCGGGAGACCCAGTACTTC TRBV18 . . TRBJ2-5
CASSVQASNQPQHF TGTGCCAGTAGTGTACAGGCTAGCAATCAGCCCCAGCATTTT TRBV19 few . TRBJ1-5
CASRRLTQPYEQYF TGTGCCAGCAGGAGGCTAACGCAACCCTACGAGCAGTACTTC TRBV11-2 . . TRBJ2-7
CASSQGGRYNEQFF TGTGCCAGCAGCCAAGGAGGACGATACAATGAGCAGTTCTTC TRBV14 few . TRBJ2-1
CAWRVSSYNSPLHF TGTGCCTGGCGGGTGAGCTCCTATAATTCACCCCTCCACTTT TRBV30 . . TRBJ1-6
CASSPDMSGYTF TGTGCCAGCTCACCGGACATGAGCGGCTACACCTTC TRBV18 few . TRBJ1-2
CASSLYEQFF TGTGCCAGCAGTTTGTACGAGCAGTTCTTC TRBV28 . . TRBJ2-1
CASSLVGSMNTEAFF TGCGCCAGCAGCTTGGTGGGCAGCATGAACACTGAAGCTTTCTTT TRBV5-1 . . TRBJ1-1
CAISESRASGTSTDTQYF TGTGCCATCAGTGAGTCCAGGGCTAGCGGAACTAGCACAGATACGCAGTATTTT TRBV10-3 once TRBD2 TRBJ2-3
CASRTSGYTYEQYF TGTGCCAGCAGGACTAGCGGATATACCTACGAGCAGTACTTC TRBV27 . TRBD2 TRBJ2-7
CASSPQGGPVLEAFF TGTGCCAGCAGCCCTCAGGGAGGGCCCGTCCTTGAAGCTTTCTTT TRBV9 . . TRBJ1-1
CSANRDMNTEAFF TGCAGCGCGAACAGGGATATGAACACTGAAGCTTTCTTT TRBV29-1 . . TRBJ1-1
CASSQAPGGWEDEKLFF TGCGCCAGCAGCCAAGCCCCAGGGGGTTGGGAAGATGAAAAACTGTTTTTT TRBV4-3 . TRBD1 TRBJ1-4
CASRRYPGQGAAEAFF TGTGCCAGCAGACGCTACCCGGGACAGGGGGCCGCTGAAGCTTTCTTT TRBV9 . TRBD1 TRBJ1-1
CASSQVIGRANNEQFF TGTGCCAGCAGCCAAGTCATCGGGAGGGCGAACAATGAGCAGTTCTTC TRBV4-2 once TRBD2 TRBJ2-1
CASRTGAIRGEAFF TGTGCCAGCAGAACTGGCGCCATCAGGGGTGAAGCTTTCTTT TRBV28 . . TRBJ1-1
CASSLLPQGYEQYF TGTGCCAGCAGCTTGCTTCCCCAGGGGTACGAGCAGTACTTC TRBV5-6 . . TRBJ2-7
CASSGNAGVTDTQYF TGTGCCAGCAGTGGTAATGCGGGGGTCACAGATACGCAGTATTTT TRBV28 few TRBD2 TRBJ2-3
CASSYSPNRGNQPQHF TGTGCCAGCAGCTATTCCCCAAACAGGGGCAATCAGCCCCAGCATTTT TRBV28 . . TRBJ1-5